This is a list of T cell receptor beta chains from one sample in a study of T cells after posttransplantation cyclophosphamide. Assay: immunoSEQ multiplex PCR; the TCRdb copy retains only in-frame clones and omits some. Found here are about 33,000 clones, no singletons; the ten largest cover around 5%. The specimen was PBMCs. These TCRs come from a woman between 25 and 40 years old in good health and a related stem cell transplant donor. Both conserved end residues are part of each CDR3. Fields, in order: V gene, J gene, D gene, clone size, CDR3 protein, CDR3 DNA. The D gene is left open where the match is weak. The size entry is marked missing in some rows and otherwise reads once, few, many or a size class.

V gene: TRBV19; J gene: TRBJ2-1; D gene: TRBD2; clone size: many; CDR3 protein: CASSSLAGGPGEQFF; CDR3 DNA: TGTGCCAGTAGTTCCCTAGCGGGGGGGCCTGGTGAGCAGTTCTTC
V gene: TRBV12-3/TRBV12-4; J gene: TRBJ1-1; D gene: NA; clone size: many; CDR3 protein: CASSLIGARAEAFF; CDR3 DNA: TGTGCCAGCAGTTTAATAGGGGCGAGAGCTGAAGCTTTCTTT
V gene: TRBV12-3/TRBV12-4; J gene: TRBJ1-2; D gene: TRBD1; clone size: many; CDR3 protein: CASAGTGYGYTF; CDR3 DNA: TGTGCCAGCGCGGGGACAGGGTATGGCTACACCTTC
V gene: TRBV4-3; J gene: TRBJ2-3; D gene: TRBD2; clone size: many; CDR3 protein: CASSQDLASGTSPTQYF; CDR3 DNA: TGCGCCAGCAGCCAAGATCTGGCAAGCGGGACCTCCCCTACGCAGTATTTT
V gene: TRBV6-1; J gene: TRBJ2-1; D gene: NA; clone size: many; CDR3 protein: CASSGTGSPYSGNNEQFF; CDR3 DNA: TGTGCCAGCAGTGGGACAGGAAGTCCTTACAGCGGGAACAATGAGCAGTTCTTC
V gene: TRBV4-2; J gene: TRBJ2-7; D gene: TRBD1; clone size: many; CDR3 protein: CASSPVIGTGTHEQYF; CDR3 DNA: TGTGCCAGCAGCCCCGTGATCGGGACAGGGACCCACGAGCAGTACTTC
V gene: TRBV6-1; J gene: TRBJ1-1; D gene: TRBD1; clone size: many; CDR3 protein: CASSEGNRGNTEAFF; CDR3 DNA: TGTGCCAGCAGTGAAGGAAACAGGGGGAACACTGAAGCTTTCTTT
V gene: TRBV11-2; J gene: TRBJ1-6; D gene: TRBD1; clone size: many; CDR3 protein: CASSQGGYNSPLHF; CDR3 DNA: TGTGCCAGCAGCCAGGGGGGCTATAATTCACCCCTCCACTTT
V gene: TRBV6-5; J gene: TRBJ2-3; D gene: NA; clone size: NA; CDR3 protein: CASRSKRTDTQYF; CDR3 DNA: TGTGCCAGCAGAAGCAAACGAACAGATACGCAGTATTTT
V gene: TRBV20-1; J gene: TRBJ2-7; D gene: NA; clone size: few; CDR3 protein: CSATGSYEQYF; CDR3 DNA: TGCAGTGCTACAGGATCCTACGAGCAGTACTTC
V gene: TRBV7-3; J gene: TRBJ2-1; D gene: NA; clone size: many; CDR3 protein: CASSWLFGGYNEQFF; CDR3 DNA: TGTGCCAGCAGCTGGCTGTTTGGGGGGTACAATGAGCAGTTCTTC
V gene: TRBV5-1; J gene: TRBJ1-1; D gene: TRBD1; clone size: NA; CDR3 protein: CASSLGTGGADTEAFF; CDR3 DNA: TGCGCCAGCAGCTTGGGGACAGGGGGCGCGGACACTGAAGCTTTCTTT
V gene: TRBV6-2/TRBV6-3; J gene: TRBJ2-1; D gene: NA; clone size: few; CDR3 protein: CASSYELGALSYNEQFF; CDR3 DNA: TGTGCCAGCAGTTACGAATTGGGGGCCCTATCCTACAATGAGCAGTTCTTC
V gene: TRBV18; J gene: TRBJ2-1; D gene: TRBD1; clone size: many; CDR3 protein: CASSRNRGHLDNEQFF; CDR3 DNA: TGTGCCAGCTCACGGAACAGGGGGCACCTCGACAATGAGCAGTTCTTC
V gene: TRBV5-1; J gene: TRBJ1-6; D gene: TRBD1; clone size: many; CDR3 protein: CASSDRGKDSPLHF; CDR3 DNA: TGCGCCAGCAGTGACAGGGGCAAAGATTCACCCCTCCACTTT
V gene: TRBV10-1; J gene: TRBJ2-3; D gene: NA; clone size: few; CDR3 protein: CASSDSHTDTQYF; CDR3 DNA: TGCGCCAGCAGTGACAGTCACACAGATACGCAGTATTTT
V gene: TRBV12-3/TRBV12-4; J gene: TRBJ1-5; D gene: NA; clone size: many; CDR3 protein: CASSQLYSNQPQHF; CDR3 DNA: TGTGCCAGCAGTCAGTTGTATAGCAATCAGCCCCAGCATTTT
V gene: TRBV2; J gene: TRBJ1-1; D gene: NA; clone size: many; CDR3 protein: CASILTEMNTEAFF; CDR3 DNA: TGTGCCAGCATCCTTACAGAAATGAACACTGAAGCTTTCTTT
V gene: TRBV10-3; J gene: TRBJ2-5; D gene: NA; clone size: many; CDR3 protein: CAVGQTLQETQYF; CDR3 DNA: TGTGCCGTCGGACAGACACTGCAAGAGACCCAGTACTTC
V gene: TRBV7-3; J gene: TRBJ2-1; D gene: TRBD2; clone size: many; CDR3 protein: CASSLGLAGGRRSYNEQFF; CDR3 DNA: TGTGCCAGCAGCTTAGGGCTAGCGGGGGGTCGTCGGTCCTACAATGAGCAGTTCTTC
V gene: TRBV15; J gene: TRBJ2-5; D gene: TRBD1; clone size: NA; CDR3 protein: CATSRNSGTAETQYF; CDR3 DNA: TGTGCCACCAGCAGGAACTCCGGGACAGCAGAGACCCAGTACTTC
V gene: TRBV10-3; J gene: TRBJ2-1; D gene: NA; clone size: many; CDR3 protein: CAISEQYNEQFF; CDR3 DNA: TGTGCCATCAGTGAGCAATACAATGAGCAGTTCTTC
V gene: TRBV19; J gene: TRBJ2-7; D gene: TRBD1; clone size: many; CDR3 protein: CASSTGASYEQYF; CDR3 DNA: TGTGCCAGTAGCACAGGGGCCTCCTACGAGCAGTACTTC
V gene: TRBV5-1; J gene: TRBJ1-1; D gene: TRBD1; clone size: many; CDR3 protein: CASSLGQGNRNEAFF; CDR3 DNA: TGCGCCAGCAGCTTGGGACAGGGCAACAGGAATGAAGCTTTCTTT
V gene: TRBV7-2; J gene: TRBJ1-1; D gene: NA; clone size: many; CDR3 protein: CASRLTSGVNTEAFF; CDR3 DNA: TGTGCCAGCAGACTTACCTCAGGGGTGAACACTGAAGCTTTCTTT
V gene: TRBV19; J gene: TRBJ2-3; D gene: NA; clone size: many; CDR3 protein: CASSFPRNTDTQYF; CDR3 DNA: TGTGCCAGTAGTTTCCCCAGGAACACAGATACGCAGTATTTT
V gene: TRBV6-2/TRBV6-3; J gene: TRBJ2-5; D gene: TRBD2; clone size: few; CDR3 protein: CASRVRGLSETQYF; CDR3 DNA: TGTGCCAGCAGGGTGCGGGGGTTGTCAGAGACCCAGTACTTC
V gene: TRBV7-2; J gene: TRBJ1-6; D gene: NA; clone size: NA; CDR3 protein: CASSLGVRVNSPLHF; CDR3 DNA: TGTGCCAGCAGCTTAGGGGTCAGGGTTAATTCACCCCTCCACTTT
V gene: TRBV11-2; J gene: TRBJ2-7; D gene: TRBD2; clone size: many; CDR3 protein: CASVMAGAYEQYF; CDR3 DNA: TGTGCCAGCGTCATGGCGGGGGCCTACGAGCAGTACTTC
V gene: TRBV27; J gene: TRBJ1-1; D gene: NA; clone size: many; CDR3 protein: CASSLRGNMNTEAFF; CDR3 DNA: TGTGCCAGCAGTTTAAGGGGTAACATGAACACTGAAGCTTTCTTT
V gene: TRBV29-1; J gene: TRBJ1-2; D gene: NA; clone size: NA; CDR3 protein: CSVLGGRTNYGYTF; CDR3 DNA: TGCAGCGTTCTGGGGGGGCGTACTAACTATGGCTACACCTTC
V gene: TRBV7-2; J gene: TRBJ1-6; D gene: NA; clone size: few; CDR3 protein: CASDHHPVTGRGSPLHF; CDR3 DNA: TGTGCCAGCGATCACCACCCAGTGACAGGTCGCGGTTCACCCCTCCACTTT
V gene: TRBV5-1; J gene: TRBJ2-5; D gene: TRBD1; clone size: few; CDR3 protein: CASSSGTGEETQYF; CDR3 DNA: TGCGCCAGCAGCTCCGGGACAGGAGAAGAGACCCAGTACTTC
V gene: TRBV19; J gene: TRBJ1-3; D gene: NA; clone size: many; CDR3 protein: CASSSFRGSGNTIYF; CDR3 DNA: TGTGCCAGTAGTTCGTTCAGGGGCTCTGGAAACACCATATATTTT
V gene: TRBV6-4; J gene: TRBJ1-5; D gene: NA; clone size: many; CDR3 protein: CASSDGGFGNQPQHF; CDR3 DNA: TGTGCCAGCAGTGATGGGGGGTTTGGCAATCAGCCCCAGCATTTT
V gene: TRBV30; J gene: TRBJ1-2; D gene: TRBD1; clone size: few; CDR3 protein: CAWSVAGQSINYGYTF; CDR3 DNA: TGTGCCTGGAGTGTAGCGGGACAGAGTATTAACTATGGCTACACCTTC
V gene: TRBV30; J gene: TRBJ1-2; D gene: NA; clone size: few; CDR3 protein: CAWTSGVFGYTF; CDR3 DNA: TGTGCCTGGACATCGGGGGTGTTTGGCTACACCTTC
V gene: TRBV11-2; J gene: TRBJ1-2; D gene: NA; clone size: many; CDR3 protein: CASSPGHSNGYTF; CDR3 DNA: TGTGCCAGCAGCCCGGGACATTCCAATGGCTACACCTTC
V gene: TRBV5-4; J gene: TRBJ1-6; D gene: NA; clone size: many; CDR3 protein: CASSLQGSYNSPLHF; CDR3 DNA: TGTGCCAGCAGCTTACAGGGCTCCTATAATTCACCCCTCCACTTT
V gene: TRBV7-9; J gene: TRBJ1-2; D gene: NA; clone size: NA; CDR3 protein: CASSLDGRGDGYTF; CDR3 DNA: TGTGCCAGCAGCTTAGACGGCAGGGGAGATGGCTACACCTTC
V gene: TRBV7-2; J gene: TRBJ1-1; D gene: NA; clone size: many; CDR3 protein: CASSPTVLMNTEAFF; CDR3 DNA: TGTGCCAGCAGCCCGACAGTCTTGATGAACACTGAAGCTTTCTTT
V gene: TRBV7-9; J gene: TRBJ1-2; D gene: TRBD1; clone size: many; CDR3 protein: CASSLADGTGGFYGYTF; CDR3 DNA: TGTGCCAGCAGCTTAGCCGACGGGACAGGGGGTTTCTATGGCTACACCTTC
V gene: TRBV7-9; J gene: TRBJ2-1; D gene: NA; clone size: many; CDR3 protein: CASSSRPDEQFF; CDR3 DNA: TGTGCCAGCAGCTCAAGGCCCGATGAGCAGTTCTTC
V gene: TRBV5-8; J gene: TRBJ2-7; D gene: NA; clone size: many; CDR3 protein: CASSLEAGYSYEQYF; CDR3 DNA: TGTGCCAGCAGCTTGGAGGCAGGATATTCCTACGAGCAGTACTTC
V gene: TRBV27; J gene: TRBJ1-2; D gene: NA; clone size: NA; CDR3 protein: CASSFFAGYYGYTF; CDR3 DNA: TGTGCCAGCAGTTTCTTTGCGGGCTACTATGGCTACACCTTC
V gene: TRBV19; J gene: TRBJ2-1; D gene: TRBD1; clone size: many; CDR3 protein: CASSIGQGAYNEQFF; CDR3 DNA: TGTGCCAGTAGTATCGGACAGGGGGCCTACAATGAGCAGTTCTTC
V gene: TRBV5-1; J gene: TRBJ2-1; D gene: TRBD2; clone size: many; CDR3 protein: CASSLSSGGYNEQFF; CDR3 DNA: TGCGCCAGCAGCTTGTCCAGCGGGGGATACAATGAGCAGTTCTTC
V gene: TRBV7-8; J gene: TRBJ2-5; D gene: TRBD1; clone size: few; CDR3 protein: CASSPALQGVETQYF; CDR3 DNA: TGTGCCAGCAGCCCAGCCTTACAGGGGGTAGAGACCCAGTACTTC
V gene: TRBV5-4; J gene: TRBJ1-2; D gene: TRBD1; clone size: few; CDR3 protein: CASSLEPGTVYGYTF; CDR3 DNA: TGTGCCAGCAGCCTGGAACCCGGGACAGTCTATGGCTACACCTTC